This T cell receptor (beta chain) was recorded in a study of blood T cell repertoires in COVID-19. About the study: Spain, Italy and the United States supplied samples that represented acute and convalescent COVID-19. T cells, B-cell-depleted T cells, or PBMCs supplied cDNA or gDNA.

Those enrolled in Seattle joined during active infection and were followed longitudinally afterward. Authors' processing steps: Estimation of nucleated cell counts relied on the amplification of reference gene primers. Sequencing was performed with immunoSEQ multiplex PCR; in TCRdb, only in-frame clones are kept and a portion is missing. The V and J calls and clone size come from that table; D and trimming were worked out from the DNA. The sample has approximately 170,000 clones; just over 90% are singletons. Deletions cut 5 bases from V and 1 base from J, with 12 bases between. CDR1 and CDR2 (germline): SGHTA, FQGNSA. The CDR3 covers 14 residues.

This chain links TRBV7-2 with TRBJ2-7, with D perhaps matching TRBD2 (6 bases). The sequenced material came from peripheral blood. The origin of this receptor is a woman in her sixties with COVID-19, enrolled during active disease. CDR3 residues: CASSPGTGSYEQYF. CDR3 sequence (DNA): TGTGCCAGCAGCCCCGGGACTGGGTCCTACGAGCAGTACTTC.